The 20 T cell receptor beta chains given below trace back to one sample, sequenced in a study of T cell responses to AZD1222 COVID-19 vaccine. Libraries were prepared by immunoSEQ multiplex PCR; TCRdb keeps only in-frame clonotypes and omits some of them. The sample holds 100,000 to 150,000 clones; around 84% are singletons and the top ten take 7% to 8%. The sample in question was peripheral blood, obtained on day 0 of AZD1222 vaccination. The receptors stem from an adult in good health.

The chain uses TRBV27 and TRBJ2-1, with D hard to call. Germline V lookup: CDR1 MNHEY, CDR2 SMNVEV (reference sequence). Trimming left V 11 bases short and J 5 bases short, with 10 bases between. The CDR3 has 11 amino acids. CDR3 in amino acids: CAGGDDNEQFF. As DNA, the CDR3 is TGTGCCGGCGGCGACGACAATGAGCAGTTCTTC.

In DNA, the CDR3 is TGTGCCACCAGCAGAGAGCTAGGGAGCAATCAGCCCCAGCATTTT. This sequence encodes CATSRELGSNQPQHF. This chain links TRBV15 with TRBJ1-5; D ambiguous. V was pared by 0 bases and J by 1 base, with 7 bases between. The CDR3 consists of 15 residues. Germline V gene lookup returns CDR1 LNHNV and CDR2 YYDKDF (reference sequence).

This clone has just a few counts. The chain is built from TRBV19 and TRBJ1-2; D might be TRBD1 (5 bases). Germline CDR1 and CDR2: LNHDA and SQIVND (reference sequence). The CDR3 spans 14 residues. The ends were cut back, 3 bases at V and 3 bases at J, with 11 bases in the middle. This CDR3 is CASSITGTDYGYTF. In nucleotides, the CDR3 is TGTGCCAGTAGTATTACCGGGACGGACTATGGCTACACCTTC.

CDR3 DNA sequence: TGTGCCAGCAGTCCCAGATCGCGTACCTACGAGCAGTACTTC. It encodes CASSPRSRTYEQYF. The chain links TRBV3-1 (or the pseudogene TRBV3-2) to TRBJ2-7; D gene unclear. CDR1 and CDR2 (germline): LGHDT, YNNKEL (reference sequence). V lost 6 bases and J lost 2, with 14 bases in between. This CDR3 comprises 14 residues.

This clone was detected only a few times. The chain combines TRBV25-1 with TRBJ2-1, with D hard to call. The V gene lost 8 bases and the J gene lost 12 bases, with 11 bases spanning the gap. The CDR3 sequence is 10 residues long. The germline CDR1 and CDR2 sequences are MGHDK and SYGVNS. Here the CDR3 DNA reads TGTGCCAGCGAAGCTTCAAGGCAGTTCTTC. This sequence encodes CASEASRQFF.

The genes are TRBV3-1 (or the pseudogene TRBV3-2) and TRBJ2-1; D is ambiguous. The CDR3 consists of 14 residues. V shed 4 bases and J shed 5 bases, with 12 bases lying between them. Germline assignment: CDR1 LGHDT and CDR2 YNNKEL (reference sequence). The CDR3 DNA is TGTGCCAGCAGCCCCGTTAGTGGGAACAATGAGCAGTTCTTC. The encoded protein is CASSPVSGNNEQFF.

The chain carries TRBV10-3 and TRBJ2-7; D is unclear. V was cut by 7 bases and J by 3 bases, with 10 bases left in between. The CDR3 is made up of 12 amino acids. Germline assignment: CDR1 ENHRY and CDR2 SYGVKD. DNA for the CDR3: TGTGCCATCACCCCAGACGGCTACGAGCAGTACTTC. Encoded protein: CAITPDGYEQYF.

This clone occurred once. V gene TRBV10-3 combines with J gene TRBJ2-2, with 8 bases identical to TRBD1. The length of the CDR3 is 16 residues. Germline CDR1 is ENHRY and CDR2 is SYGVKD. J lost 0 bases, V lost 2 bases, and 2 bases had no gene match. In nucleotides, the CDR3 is TGTGCCATCAGTGAGGGGACAGGAGCGAACACCGGGGAGCTGTTTTTT. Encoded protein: CAISEGTGANTGELFF.

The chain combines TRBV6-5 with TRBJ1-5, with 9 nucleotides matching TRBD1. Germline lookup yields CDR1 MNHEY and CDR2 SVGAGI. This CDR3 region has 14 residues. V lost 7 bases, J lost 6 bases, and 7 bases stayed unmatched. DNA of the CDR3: TGTGCCAGCAAAGACAGGGGGGGGTTTCAGCCCCAGCATTTT. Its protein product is CASKDRGGFQPQHF.

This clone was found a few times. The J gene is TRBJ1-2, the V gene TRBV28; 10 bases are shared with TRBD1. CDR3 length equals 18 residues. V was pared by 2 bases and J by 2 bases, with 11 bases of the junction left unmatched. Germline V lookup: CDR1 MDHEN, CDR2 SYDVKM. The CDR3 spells CASSLGEAGQGWNYGYTF. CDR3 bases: TGTGCCAGCAGTTTAGGGGAGGCGGGACAGGGGTGGAACTATGGCTACACCTTC.

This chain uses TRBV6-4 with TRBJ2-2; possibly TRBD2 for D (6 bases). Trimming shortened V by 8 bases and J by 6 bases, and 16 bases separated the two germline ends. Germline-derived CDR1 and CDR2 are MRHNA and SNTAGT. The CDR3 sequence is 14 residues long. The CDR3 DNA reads TGTGCCAGCCGTCCAGACGGGGGTGCCGGGGAGCTGTTTTTT. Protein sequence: CASRPDGGAGELFF.

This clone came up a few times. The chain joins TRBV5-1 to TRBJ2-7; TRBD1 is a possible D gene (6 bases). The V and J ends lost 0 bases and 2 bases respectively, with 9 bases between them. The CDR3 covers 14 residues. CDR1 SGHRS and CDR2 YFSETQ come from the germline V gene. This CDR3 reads CASSLGGQTYEQYF. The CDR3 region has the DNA TGCGCCAGCAGCTTGGGTGGACAGACCTACGAGCAGTACTTC.

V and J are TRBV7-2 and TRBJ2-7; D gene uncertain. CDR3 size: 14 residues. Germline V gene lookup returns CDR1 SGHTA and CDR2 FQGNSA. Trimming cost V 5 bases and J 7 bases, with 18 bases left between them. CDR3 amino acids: CASSPPGLRTEQYF. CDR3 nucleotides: TGTGCCAGCAGCCCGCCGGGTCTACGTACGGAGCAGTACTTC.

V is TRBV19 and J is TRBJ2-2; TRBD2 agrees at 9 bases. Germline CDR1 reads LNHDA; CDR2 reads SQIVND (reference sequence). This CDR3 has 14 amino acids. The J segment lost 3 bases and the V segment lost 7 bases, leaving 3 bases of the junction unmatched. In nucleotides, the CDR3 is TGTGCCAGTAATGCGGGAGGGTACACCGGGGAGCTGTTTTTT. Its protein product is CASNAGGYTGELFF. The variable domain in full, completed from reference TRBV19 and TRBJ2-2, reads DGGITQSPKYLFRKEGQNVTLSCEQNLNHDAMYWYRQDPGQGLRLIYYSQIVNDFQKGDIAEGYSVSREKKESFPLTVTSAQKNPTAFYLCASNAGGYTGELFFGEGSRLTVL.

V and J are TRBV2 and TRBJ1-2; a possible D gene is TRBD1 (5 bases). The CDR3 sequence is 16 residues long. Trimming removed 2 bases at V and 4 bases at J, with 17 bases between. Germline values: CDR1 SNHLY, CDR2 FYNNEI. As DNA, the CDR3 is TGTGCCAGCAGTGAATCCGTCGCAGGGCTCGGCTATGGCTACACCTTC. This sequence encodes CASSESVAGLGYGYTF.

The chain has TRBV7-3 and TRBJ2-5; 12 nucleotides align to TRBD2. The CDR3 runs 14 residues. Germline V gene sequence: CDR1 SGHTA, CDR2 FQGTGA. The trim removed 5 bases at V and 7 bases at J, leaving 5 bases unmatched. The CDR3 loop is CASSTTSGSGTQYF. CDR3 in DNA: TGTGCCAGCAGCACGACTAGCGGGAGTGGGACCCAGTACTTC.

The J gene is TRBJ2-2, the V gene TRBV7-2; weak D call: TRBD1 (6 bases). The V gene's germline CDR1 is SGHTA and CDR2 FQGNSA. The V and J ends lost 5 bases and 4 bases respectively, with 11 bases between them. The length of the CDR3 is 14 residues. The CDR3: CASSATGPTGELFF. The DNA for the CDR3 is TGTGCCAGCAGCGCGACAGGTCCCACCGGGGAGCTGTTTTTT.

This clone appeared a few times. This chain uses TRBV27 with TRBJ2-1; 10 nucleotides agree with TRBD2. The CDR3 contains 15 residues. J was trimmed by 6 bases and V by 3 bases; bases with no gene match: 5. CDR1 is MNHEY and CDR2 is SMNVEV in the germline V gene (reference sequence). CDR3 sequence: CASSFASGRGNEQFF. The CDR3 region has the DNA TGTGCCAGCAGTTTTGCGAGCGGGAGGGGCAATGAGCAGTTCTTC.

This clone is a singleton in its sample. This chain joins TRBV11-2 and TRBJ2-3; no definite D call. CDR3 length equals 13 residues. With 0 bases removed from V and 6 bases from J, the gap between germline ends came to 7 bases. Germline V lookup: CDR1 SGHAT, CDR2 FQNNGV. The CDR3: CASSLEYFDTQYF. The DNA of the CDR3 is TGTGCCAGCAGCTTAGAATACTTTGATACGCAGTATTTT.

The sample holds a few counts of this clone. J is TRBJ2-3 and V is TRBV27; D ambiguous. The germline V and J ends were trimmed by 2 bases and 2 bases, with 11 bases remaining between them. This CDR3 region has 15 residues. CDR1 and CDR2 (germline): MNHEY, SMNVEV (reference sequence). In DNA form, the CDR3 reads TGTGCCAGCAGTTTAGGTTCGGCTAACACAGATACGCAGTATTTT. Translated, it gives CASSLGSANTDTQYF.